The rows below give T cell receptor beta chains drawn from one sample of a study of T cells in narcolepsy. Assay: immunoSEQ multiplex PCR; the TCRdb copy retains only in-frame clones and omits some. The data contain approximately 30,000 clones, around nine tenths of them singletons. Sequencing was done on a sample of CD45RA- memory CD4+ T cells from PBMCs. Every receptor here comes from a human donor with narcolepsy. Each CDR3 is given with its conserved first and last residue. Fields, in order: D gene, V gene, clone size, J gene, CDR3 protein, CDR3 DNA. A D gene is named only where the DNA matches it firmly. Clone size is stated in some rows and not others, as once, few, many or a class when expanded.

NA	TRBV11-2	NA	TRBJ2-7	CASSLFQGSYEQYF	TGTGCCAGCAGCTTATTCCAGGGATCCTACGAGCAGTACTTC
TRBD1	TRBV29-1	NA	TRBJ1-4	CSGAHQGALEKLFF	TGCAGCGGAGCTCACCAGGGGGCACTTGAAAAACTGTTTTTT
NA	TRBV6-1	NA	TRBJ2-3	CASAGTSTDTQYF	TGTGCCAGCGCTGGGACGAGCACAGATACGCAGTATTTT
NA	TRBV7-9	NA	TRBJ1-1	CASSPSGRHTEAFF	TGTGCCAGCAGCCCTTCCGGACGACACACTGAAGCTTTCTTT
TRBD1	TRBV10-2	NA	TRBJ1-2	CASSEDRGSGYTF	TGCGCCAGCAGTGAGGACAGGGGGTCGGGCTACACCTTC
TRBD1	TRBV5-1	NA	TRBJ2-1	CASSLQGVSYNEQFF	TGCGCCAGCAGCTTACAGGGGGTCTCCTACAATGAGCAGTTCTTC
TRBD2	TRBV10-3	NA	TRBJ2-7	CAIRGSGVVEQYF	TGTGCCATCAGGGGTAGCGGGGTTGTTGAGCAGTACTTC
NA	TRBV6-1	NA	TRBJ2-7	CASSGRRWGEQYF	TGTGCCAGCAGTGGTCGACGGTGGGGGGAGCAGTACTTC
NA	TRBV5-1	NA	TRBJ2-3	CASREIIGTQDTQYF	TGCGCCAGCAGGGAAATCATAGGCACACAGGATACGCAGTATTTT
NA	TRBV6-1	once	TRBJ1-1	CASSYTNTEAFF	TGTGCCAGCAGCTACACGAACACTGAAGCTTTCTTT
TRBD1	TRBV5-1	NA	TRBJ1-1	CASSLAVEGAMNTEAFF	TGCGCCAGCAGCTTGGCCGTAGAGGGGGCAATGAACACTGAAGCTTTCTTT
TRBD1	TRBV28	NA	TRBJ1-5	CASRQGSLNQPQHF	TGTGCCAGCAGACAGGGGTCACTCAATCAGCCCCAGCATTTT
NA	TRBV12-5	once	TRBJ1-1	CASVLGGGLDAFF	TGTGCTAGTGTCTTAGGGGGGGGGTTGGATGCTTTCTTT
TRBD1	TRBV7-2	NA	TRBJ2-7	CASTGTPGQGAYEQYF	TGTGCCAGCACCGGAACCCCGGGACAGGGGGCTTACGAGCAGTACTTC
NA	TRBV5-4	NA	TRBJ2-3	CASSLGQHSTDTQYF	TGTGCCAGCAGCTTGGGTCAGCATAGCACAGATACGCAGTATTTT
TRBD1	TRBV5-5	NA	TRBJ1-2	CASSQGTDYGYTF	TGTGCCAGCAGCCAGGGGACAGATTATGGCTACACCTTC
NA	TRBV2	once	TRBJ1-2	CASRRGGTDYGYTF	TGTGCCAGCAGGAGGGGAGGTACTGACTATGGCTACACCTTC
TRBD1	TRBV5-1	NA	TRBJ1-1	CASSFGQGGTEAFF	TGCGCCAGCAGCTTTGGACAGGGTGGGACTGAAGCTTTCTTT
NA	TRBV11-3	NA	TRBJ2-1	CASSPDGANEQFF	TGTGCCAGCAGCCCGGACGGGGCTAATGAGCAGTTCTTC
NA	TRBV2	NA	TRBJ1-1	CASSEEFGDTEAFF	TGTGCCAGCAGTGAGGAATTTGGGGACACTGAAGCTTTCTTT
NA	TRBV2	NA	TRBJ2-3	CASSLQGFTDTQYF	TGTGCCAGCAGCCTACAGGGATTCACAGATACGCAGTATTTT
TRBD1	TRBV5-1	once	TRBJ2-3	CASSPFRGTPVSTDTQYF	TGCGCCAGCAGCCCATTCAGGGGGACGCCCGTTAGCACAGATACGCAGTATTTT
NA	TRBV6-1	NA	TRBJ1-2	CASSERIHYGYTF	TGTGCCAGCAGTGAAAGAATACATTATGGCTACACCTTC
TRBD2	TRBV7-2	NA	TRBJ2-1	CASSLSGGRLNEQFF	TGTGCCAGCAGCTTGAGCGGGGGTCGCCTCAATGAGCAGTTCTTC
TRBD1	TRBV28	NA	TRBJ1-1	CASSAGTGLKAFF	TGTGCCAGCAGTGCCGGGACAGGGCTGAAAGCTTTCTTT
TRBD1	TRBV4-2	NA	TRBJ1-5	CASSQASGGQGNQPQHF	TGTGCCAGCAGCCAAGCTTCAGGGGGGCAGGGCAATCAGCCCCAGCATTTT
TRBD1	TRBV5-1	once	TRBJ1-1	CASSSGQGTEAFF	TGCGCCAGCAGCTCAGGACAGGGGACTGAAGCTTTCTTT
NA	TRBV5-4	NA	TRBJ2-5	CASSLGGSFQETQYF	TGTGCCAGCAGCTTGGGGGGGTCCTTCCAAGAGACCCAGTACTTC
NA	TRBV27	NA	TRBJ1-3	CASSQNWSGNTIYF	TGTGCCAGCAGTCAGAATTGGTCTGGAAACACCATATATTTT
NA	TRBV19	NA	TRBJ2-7	CASSIGTVAEQYF	TGTGCCAGTAGTATAGGGACAGTCGCCGAGCAGTACTTC
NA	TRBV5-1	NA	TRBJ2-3	CASSLGATDTQYF	TGCGCCAGCAGCCTAGGCGCCACAGATACGCAGTATTTT
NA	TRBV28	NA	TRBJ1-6	CASSSAGSSYNSPLHF	TGTGCCAGCAGCTCTGCCGGTAGCTCCTATAATTCACCCCTCCACTTT
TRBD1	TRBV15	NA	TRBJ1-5	CATSRDLQGQPQHF	TGTGCCACCAGCAGAGATCTACAGGGGCAGCCCCAGCATTTT
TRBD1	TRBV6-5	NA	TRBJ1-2	CASSFHRGDYGYTF	TGTGCCAGCAGCTTTCACAGGGGCGACTATGGCTACACCTTC
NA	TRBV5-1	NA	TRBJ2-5	CASSLGVQETQYF	TGCGCCAGCAGCTTGGGGGTTCAAGAGACCCAGTACTTC
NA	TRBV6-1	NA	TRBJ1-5	CASRKDGNQPQHF	TGTGCCAGCAGGAAGGACGGGAATCAGCCCCAGCATTTT